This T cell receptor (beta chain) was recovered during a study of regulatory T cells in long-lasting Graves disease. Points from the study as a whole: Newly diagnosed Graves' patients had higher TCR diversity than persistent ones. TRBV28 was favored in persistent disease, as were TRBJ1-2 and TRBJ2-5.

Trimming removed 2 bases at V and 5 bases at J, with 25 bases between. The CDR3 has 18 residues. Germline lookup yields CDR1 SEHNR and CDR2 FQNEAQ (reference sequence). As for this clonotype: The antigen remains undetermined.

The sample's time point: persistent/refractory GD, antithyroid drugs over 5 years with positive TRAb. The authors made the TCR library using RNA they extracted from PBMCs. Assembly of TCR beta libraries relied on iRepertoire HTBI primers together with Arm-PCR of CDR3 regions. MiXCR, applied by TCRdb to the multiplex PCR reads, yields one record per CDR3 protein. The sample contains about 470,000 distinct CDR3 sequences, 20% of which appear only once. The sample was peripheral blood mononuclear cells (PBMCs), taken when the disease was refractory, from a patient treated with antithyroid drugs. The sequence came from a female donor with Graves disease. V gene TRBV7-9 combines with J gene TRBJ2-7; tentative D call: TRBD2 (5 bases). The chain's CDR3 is CASSLTWSGSVIGNEQYF. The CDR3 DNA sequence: TGTGCCAGCAGCTTAACATGGTCGGGGTCGGTGATAGGAAACGAGCAGTACTTC.